Each of the 6 T cell receptor beta chains below was sequenced from the same sample in a study of CD8 T cells in Susac syndrome. It was with random hexamers that about 0.45 to 1 ug RNA was reverse transcribed. In TCRdb, the immunoSEQ multiplex PCR reads were re-called with MiXCR into one record per CDR3 protein. The data contain 150,000 to 200,000 distinct CDR3 sequences, over 90% of them singletons. Sequencing was performed on CD4+ T cells from PBMCs. These receptors all stem from a human donor with Susac syndrome.

V gene TRBV29-1 combines with J gene TRBJ1-1; D gene ambiguous. Germline lookup yields CDR1 SQVTM and CDR2 ANQGSEA. V lost 4 bases to trimming and J lost 6 bases, with 12 bases between them. This CDR3 region has 12 residues. Here the CDR3 reads CSVVVSSSEAFF. The CDR3 DNA reads TGCAGCGTTGTAGTCTCCTCCTCTGAAGCTTTCTTT.

The rearrangement joins TRBV5-1 to TRBJ2-3, with 14 bases lining up with TRBD2. V was clipped by 0 bases and J by 4 bases; unmatched bases: 7. The CDR3 covers 18 residues. Per germline, CDR1 SGHRS and CDR2 YFSETQ. CDR3 loop: CASSLEGTSGSSSDTQYF. The DNA for the CDR3 is TGCGCCAGCAGCTTGGAGGGGACTAGCGGGAGTTCATCAGATACGCAGTATTTT.

The V and J genes are TRBV30 and TRBJ1-1; 8 nucleotides line up with TRBD1. Per the germline V gene, CDR1 is GTSNPN and CDR2 is SVGIG (reference sequence). The CDR3 covers 13 residues. The V and J ends lost 4 bases and 2 bases, in that order; junction bases with no gene match: 3. Here the CDR3 DNA reads TGTGCCTGGACAGGGGGCTTTAACACTGAAGCTTTCTTT. Amino acid sequence: CAWTGGFNTEAFF.

The chain joins TRBV5-1 to TRBJ2-7, with D hard to call. The CDR3 is 13 residues long. Deletions cut 0 bases from V and 4 bases from J, with 8 bases between. In germline, CDR1 is SGHRS, CDR2 YFSETQ. CDR3 residues: CASSLVPDYEQYF. In DNA, the CDR3 is TGCGCCAGCAGCTTGGTCCCGGATTACGAGCAGTACTTC. The variable domain in full, completed from reference TRBV5-1 and TRBJ2-7, reads KAGVTQTPRYLIKTRGQQVTLSCSPISGHRSVSWYQQTPGQGLQFLFEYFSETQRNKGNFPGRFSGRQFSNSRSEMNVSTLELGDSALYLCASSLVPDYEQYFGPGTRLTVT.

This sequence joins TRBV19 and TRBJ2-1; D gene ambiguous. This CDR3 comprises 11 residues. Trimming left V 8 bases short and J 1 base short, with 3 bases between. CDR1 LNHDA and CDR2 SQIVND come from the germline V gene (reference sequence). This CDR3 is CASDSYNEQFF. The CDR3 DNA is TGTGCCAGTGATTCCTACAATGAGCAGTTCTTC.

The chain employs TRBV7-8 and TRBJ1-3; D is unresolved. The germline V gene has CDR1 SGHVS and CDR2 FQNEAQ. The CDR3 contains 14 residues. Trimming left V 1 base short and J 3 bases short, with 7 bases between. CDR3 amino acids: CASSLGGNGNTIYF. The CDR3 DNA is TGTGCCAGCAGCTTAGGGGGAAATGGAAACACCATATATTTT.